This T cell receptor (beta chain) derives from a study of identical twins. CDR3 length equals 17 residues. Germline V gene lookup returns CDR1 MNHEY and CDR2 SVGEGT. The V end lost 5 bases, the J end lost 0 bases, and 16 bases lay between the germline ends. This clonotype was counted between two and nine times. TCRdb ran MiXCR on the 5' RACE reads and lists one entry per CDR3 protein. The repertoire holds roughly 720,000 distinct CDR3 sequences, with roughly 18% as singletons. This sample also appeared in a second study, on T cells expressing NK-cell markers. This second study says: Among CD8+ T cells from six donors, dominant NKG2C+ clonotypes accounted for about 1.0-7.5%.

The chain joins TRBV6-2 or TRBV6-3 to TRBJ2-2; weak D call: TRBD1 (6 bases). This receptor was taken from a woman younger than 30 in good health. The sequenced sample was PBMCs. CDR3 in amino acids: CASSPQQGIANTGELFF. The CDR3, as DNA: TGTGCCAGCAGTCCCCAACAGGGAATCGCGAACACCGGGGAGCTGTTTTTT.